A single sample gave rise to the 20 T cell receptor beta chains below, sequenced in a study of T cell repertoires in cytomegalovirus infection. No antigen is known for these receptors. TCRdb passed the reads through MiXCR, listing each CDR3 protein once. This sample carries approximately 120,000 distinct CDR3 sequences, around 28% of them seen once, and the ten largest clones take roughly 81%. The sample consisted of CD8+ T cells from cultured PBMCs, taken from culture after CMV antigen stimulation. These receptors were obtained from a human donor in good health (CMV status not recorded). Some clones in this sample may be carry-over from other donors' samples.

In its sample, this clonotype was seen many times. The chain carries TRBV7-9 and TRBJ2-7, with 8 nucleotides matching TRBD1. Germline values: CDR1 SEHNR, CDR2 FQNEAQ (reference sequence). The CDR3 spans 16 residues. The V gene end was trimmed by 1 base and the J gene end by 4 bases; junction bases not matched to a gene: 9. The CDR3 DNA sequence: TGTGCCAGCAGCTTAGGGACAGGGAGACTCCAGTACGAGCAGTACTTC. This sequence encodes CASSLGTGRLQYEQYF.

The chain links TRBV2 to TRBJ1-5, with D possibly matching TRBD1 (5 bases). The CDR3 extends over 15 amino acids. V gave up 6 bases and J gave up 2 bases, with 14 bases separating them. The germline gives CDR1 SNHLY, CDR2 FYNNEI. The CDR3 region is CASRTTQGGNQPQHF. In DNA, the CDR3 is TGTGCCAGCAGGACGACTCAGGGAGGCAATCAGCCCCAGCATTTT.

The chain recombines TRBV28 with TRBJ1-2; 9 bases align to TRBD1. CDR1 and CDR2 from the germline V gene are MDHEN and SYDVKM. CDR3 size: 13 residues. J gave up 5 bases and V 6 bases, and 4 bases lay outside the gene matches. The CDR3 sequence is CASSPTGGYGYTF. For the CDR3, the DNA is TGTGCCAGCAGCCCGACAGGGGGGTATGGCTACACCTTC.

The sample holds many counts of this clonotype. J is TRBJ1-5 and V is TRBV7-8, with unresolved D. Trimming left V 5 bases short and J 4 bases short, with 6 bases between. The CDR3 totals 12 residues. Germline values: CDR1 SGHVS, CDR2 FQNEAQ. The CDR3 protein is CASSPLNQPQHF. The CDR3 nucleotides read TGTGCCAGCAGCCCCCTTAATCAGCCCCAGCATTTT.

Details on this clonotype: A read error may produce the germline difference seen at one junction end. The chain employs TRBV19 and TRBJ1-1; D is unresolved. The CDR3 totals 15 residues. CDR1 is LNHDA, CDR2 SQIVND, per germline (reference sequence). This CDR3 is CASSIRPGLNTKASF. CDR3 nucleotide sequence: TGTGCCAGTAGTATTCGTCCGGGCCTGAACACTAAAGCTTCCTTT.

The J gene is TRBJ1-1, the V gene TRBV19; unclear D gene. Germline loops: CDR1 LNHDA, CDR2 SQIVND (reference sequence). There are 15 residues in the CDR3. Trimming left V 7 bases short and J 4 bases short, with 19 bases between. The CDR3 nucleotides are TGTGCCAGTATGAGGACCCGGATGGGCGTCACTGAAGCTTTCTTT. Translating it yields CASMRTRMGVTEAFF.

This clonotype has a count of ten or more. The V and J genes are TRBV7-2 and TRBJ2-5, with D unclear. Between the trimmed V and J ends, which lost 1 base and 5 bases, there was a span of 8 bases. This CDR3 comprises 13 residues. CDR1 and CDR2 from the germline V gene are SGHTA and FQGNSA. The CDR3 DNA reads TGTGCCAGCAGCTTAGTCTGGCGGGAGACCCAGTACTTC. Translation gives CASSLVWRETQYF.

This clonotype was detected many times. This chain joins TRBV7-9 and TRBJ1-1, with a weak D call TRBD1 (6 bases). Per the germline V gene, CDR1 is SEHNR and CDR2 is FQNEAQ (reference sequence). Trimming took 6 bases from V and 3 from J, leaving 8 bases between them. The CDR3 is 12 residues long. The chain's CDR3 is CASSWTDTEAFF. The CDR3 DNA sequence: TGTGCCAGCAGTTGGACAGACACTGAAGCTTTCTTT.

This clonotype was seen a few times. This sequence joins TRBV3-1 and TRBJ1-1; no definite D call. Germline-derived CDR1 and CDR2 are LGHDT and YNNKEL (reference sequence). V dropped 1 base and J dropped 6 bases, with 9 bases sitting between them. This CDR3 region has 13 residues. CDR3 sequence: CASSQVLAAEAFF. The CDR3 DNA sequence: TGTGCCAGCAGCCAAGTATTGGCAGCTGAAGCTTTCTTT. Drawing the rest from reference TRBV3-1 and TRBJ1-1, the complete variable domain is DTAVSQTPKYLVTQMGNDKSIKCEQNLGHDTMYWYKQDSKKFLKIMFSYNNKELIINETVPNRFSPKSPDKAHLNLHINSLELGDSAVYFCASSQVLAAEAFFGQGTRLTVV.

This clonotype was observed at least ten times. V usage is TRBV11-3 and J usage is TRBJ2-7; 7 bases fit TRBD2. CDR1 SGHNT and CDR2 YENEEA come from the germline V gene. The CDR3 loop spans 11 amino acids. V lost 4 bases to trimming and J lost 6 bases; unmatched junction nucleotides: 0. CDR3 sequence: CASSSGGEQYF. The CDR3 DNA follows: TGTGCCAGCAGCTCGGGGGGCGAGCAGTACTTC. The full variable domain, with the rest looked up from reference TRBV11-3 and TRBJ2-7, is EAGVVQSPRYKIIEKKQPVAFWCNPISGHNTLYWYLQNLGQGPELLIRYENEEAVDDSQLPKDRFSAERLKGVDSTLKIQPAELGDSAVYLCASSSGGEQYFGPGTRLTVT.

This clonotype has more than one count but fewer than ten. The chain is built from TRBV2 and TRBJ2-2; unclear D gene. The germline CDR1 and CDR2 sequences are SNHLY and FYNNEI. V lost 7 bases to trimming and J lost 9 bases, with 12 bases between them. The CDR3 runs to 12 residues. Written as DNA, the CDR3 is TGTGCCAGCAACCTAGTAGGACGGGAGCTGTTTTTT. The encoded protein is CASNLVGRELFF.

This clonotype has a single count. Being one base from a much bigger clone, this may be a read error. The chain combines TRBV6-6 with TRBJ1-1; 8 bases map to TRBD1. V was clipped by 4 bases and J by 6 bases; unmatched bases: 1. This CDR3 has 12 residues. Germline-derived CDR1 and CDR2 are MNHNY and SVGAGI (reference sequence). CDR3 sequence: CASSWTGSEAFF. The CDR3 DNA follows: TGTGCCAGCAGTTGGACAGGGTCTGAAGCTTTCTTT.

This clonotype has at least ten counts. The chain links TRBV7-6 to TRBJ1-5; D unclear. V shed 0 bases and J shed 5 bases, with 17 bases lying between them. This CDR3 comprises 17 residues. The germline V gene has CDR1 SGHVS and CDR2 FNYEAQ. The CDR3 coding sequence is TGTGCCAGCAGCTTAGCGAGCGGGGTACGGGTAGATCAGCCCCAGCATTTT. Translation: CASSLASGVRVDQPQHF.

The rearrangement joins TRBV27 to TRBJ2-7; 7 nucleotides line up with TRBD1. Germline CDR1 is MNHEY and CDR2 is SMNVEV (reference sequence). CDR3 length: 14 amino acids. Losses at the gene ends were 1 base for V and 2 bases for J; bases not matched to a gene: 2. CDR3 amino acids: CASSLYQGAYEQYF. In nucleotides, the CDR3 is TGTGCCAGCAGTTTATATCAGGGGGCCTACGAGCAGTACTTC.

In this sample, this clonotype turned up many times. The chain has TRBV7-2 and TRBJ2-7; TRBD1 agrees at 11 bases. V gave up 5 bases and J gave up 0 bases; unmatched junction bases: 3. The CDR3 runs to 15 residues. Germline lookup yields CDR1 SGHTA and CDR2 FQGNSA. CDR3 protein: CASSRDRGASYEQYF. The CDR3 region has the DNA TGTGCCAGCAGCCGGGACAGGGGGGCCTCCTACGAGCAGTACTTC.

The chain links TRBV20-1 to TRBJ2-5; D remains unclear. The CDR3 consists of 12 residues. V was trimmed by 3 bases and J by 4 bases, leaving 9 bases between them. Germline V gene sequence: CDR1 DFQATT, CDR2 SNEGSKA (reference sequence). The chain's CDR3 is CSASGVGETQYF. The CDR3 nucleotides are TGCAGTGCTAGTGGGGTGGGAGAGACCCAGTACTTC.

The sample holds many counts of this clonotype. This sequence joins TRBV6-1 and TRBJ2-3; tentatively, D is TRBD1 or TRBD2 (6 bases each). Germline CDR1 is MNHNS and CDR2 is SASEGT. Trimming took off 4 bases at V and 2 bases at J, with 16 bases between the two ends. This CDR3 region has 16 residues. In nucleotides, the CDR3 is TGTGCCAGCAGTGCTAAATTCGGGGGCGCCACAGATACGCAGTATTTT. Its translation: CASSAKFGGATDTQYF.

This sequence joins TRBV29-1 and TRBJ1-1; D is undetermined. Trimming shortened V by 4 bases and J by 8 bases, and 20 bases separated the two germline ends. The CDR3 contains 14 residues. CDR1 and CDR2 from the germline V gene are SQVTM and ANQGSEA. CDR3 bases: TGCAGCGTTGTTAAGGCAGGACTGGGAGGAGAAGCTTTCTTT. This codes for CSVVKAGLGGEAFF.

This chain joins TRBV7-6 and TRBJ2-1, with TRBD2 matching over 14 bases. The germline CDR1 and CDR2 sequences are SGHVS and FNYEAQ. This CDR3 contains 19 residues. V gave up 5 bases and J gave up 0 bases; unmatched junction bases: 9. The CDR3 nucleotides are TGTGCCAGCAGCGCCGGACTAGCGGGGGGCTCCAGCTCCTACAATGAGCAGTTCTTC. Translation gives CASSAGLAGGSSSYNEQFF.

Concerning this clonotype: A much larger clone differs by one base, so this may be a read error. This CDR3 is CASSPDHNEQFF. DNA of the CDR3: TGTGCCAGCAGCCCGGACCACAATGAGCAGTTCTTC. The rearrangement links TRBV7-9 to TRBJ2-1; D is undetermined. This CDR3 spans 12 amino acids. V lost 5 bases and J lost 5, with 7 bases in between. Germline-derived CDR1 and CDR2 are SEHNR and FQNEAQ (reference sequence).